Listed here are 4 T cell receptor beta chains from one sample, sequenced in a study of human T cells and chemical hapten exposure. TCRdb passed the RACE reads through MiXCR, listing each CDR3 protein once. The sample lists around 200,000 distinct CDR3 sequences; roughly a quarter were seen once. Time point meaning: patch test 3, about 24 weeks after DPC sensitization. Treatment denoted: therapeutic diphenylcyclopropenone sensitization with weekly scalp DPC. This specimen consisted of whole blood, obtained in connection with sensitization to the hapten diphenylcyclopropenone (DPC). These receptors originate from a middle-aged woman with alopecia areata. Some clones in this sample may be carry-over from other donors' samples.

The chain couples TRBV29-1 to TRBJ1-2; no clear D. Trimming removed 0 bases from V and 4 bases from J, with 6 bases in between. The CDR3 loop spans 12 amino acids. The germline V gene has CDR1 SQVTM and CDR2 ANQGSEA. This CDR3 reads CSVEDQSYGYTF. The CDR3 coding sequence is TGCAGCGTTGAAGATCAGAGCTATGGCTACACCTTC.

The chain is built from TRBV10-3 and TRBJ1-3, with D maybe TRBD1 (5 bases). The V end was cut by 0 bases, the J end by 7 bases, with 16 bases between. Germline V gene sequence: CDR1 ENHRY, CDR2 SYGVKD. The CDR3 is 16 amino acids. The CDR3 here is CAISESFVQGGNTIYF. CDR3 DNA: TGTGCCATCAGTGAGTCGTTTGTCCAGGGAGGGAACACCATATATTTT.

V is TRBV5-6 and J is TRBJ1-2; 8 bases align to TRBD1. Germline loops: CDR1 SGHDT, CDR2 YYEEEE. The CDR3 extends over 14 amino acids. Trimming at V came to 4 bases and at J to 6 bases, leaving 8 bases not matched to a gene. The CDR3 sequence: CASSVQGAQDGYTF. In DNA, the CDR3 is TGTGCCAGCAGCGTTCAGGGGGCGCAGGATGGCTACACCTTC. Using reference TRBV5-6 and TRBJ1-2 for the parts outside the CDR3, the full variable domain is DAGVTQSPTHLIKTRGQQVTLRCSPKSGHDTVSWYQQALGQGPQFIFQYYEEEERQRGNFPDRFSGHQFPNYSSELNVNALLLGDSALYLCASSVQGAQDGYTFGSGTRLTVV.

With regard to this clonotype: A read error is possible here, since a much larger clone lies one base away. V is TRBV29-1 and J is TRBJ2-7; TRBD1 matches at 8 bases. J lost 6 bases, V lost 6 bases, and 13 bases had no gene match. Germline values: CDR1 SQVTM, CDR2 ANQGSEA. The CDR3 sequence is 14 residues long. The CDR3 here is CSVGTRGRRGEQYF. The CDR3 nucleotides are TGCAGCGTGGGGACCAGGGGGCGCCGGGGCGAGCAGTACTTC.